The count of the clone carrying this TCR beta chain is one. Its antigen is not identified. The sample belongs to a study of CD8+ T cells in alopecia areata. Across the study: It was 6 to 18 months of tofacitinib, and then there were 6 months off drug. Study findings and constraints: Numerous expanded lesional clones remained in scalp and blood during tofacitinib. Tofacitinib produced a significant decrease in scalp clonality and in expanded CD8+ clones among the top 100.

Specified treatment: oral pan-JAK inhibitor, 5-10 mg twice daily. PBMCs were stained for CD3, CD4 and CD8, and CD4+ and CD8+ T cells were sorted. After isolation, RNA underwent reverse transcription to generate cDNA as the sequencing template. Profiled with immunoSEQ multiplex PCR; TCRdb holds only in-frame clones, not every one. Counted here are some 110,000 clones, 50% to 75% occurring once; the ten biggest clones make up less than 15%. The receptor was derived from a human donor with alopecia areata. The sample consisted of CD8+ T cells sorted from blood, taken at week 24, from a patient treated with tofacitinib.

For the CDR3, the DNA is TGTGCCAGCAGCGATGCCATGGGAGATACGCAGTATTTT. Amino acid sequence: CASSDAMGDTQYF. The V gene is TRBV9, the J gene TRBJ2-3; no definite D call. V gave up 3 bases and J gave up 5 bases, with 10 bases separating them. From germline, CDR1 is SGDLS and CDR2 YYNGEE. This CDR3 is built from 13 residues.